A single sample is the source of the 5 T cell receptor beta chains below, sequenced in a study of blood T cell repertoires in COVID-19 (dated by TCRdb to the early 2020s). Libraries came from the immunoSEQ multiplex PCR assay. TCRdb carries this immuneACCESS record with in-frame sequences only. Its versions omit some clonotypes, under half of them owing to an unresolved V gene in the studies checked, with the rest unexplained. The table for this sample lists 120,000 to 150,000 clones; 84% of them were counted only once. The top ten hold roughly 3.5% of the sample. Sample: PBMCs or T cells enriched from blood (not recorded which). These receptor sequences come from a woman aged 50 to 60 with acute COVID-19.

The V call is TRBV28, the J call TRBJ2-7, with 7 bases fitting TRBD2. The V segment lost 3 bases and the J segment 5 bases; nucleotides outside the gene matches: 13. This CDR3 is 16 amino acids long. Germline CDR1 reads MDHEN; CDR2 reads SYDVKM. In DNA, the CDR3 is TGTGCCAGCAGTTTTCGGACGGGAGGAACAATTGACGAGCAGTACTTC. Translated: CASSFRTGGTIDEQYF.

This clone was counted a few times. The chain links TRBV18 to TRBJ2-1, with D tentatively TRBD2 (5 bases). The V end was cut by 1 base, the J end by 0 bases, with 13 bases between. Germline CDR1 is KGHSH and CDR2 is LQKENI. The CDR3 runs to 17 residues. This CDR3 reads CASSPLPLARSYNEQFF. CDR3 DNA: TGTGCCAGCTCACCACTCCCTCTAGCCCGCTCCTACAATGAGCAGTTCTTC.

This chain uses TRBV7-9 with TRBJ2-3; 9 nucleotides match TRBD2. The trim removed 1 base at V and 6 bases at J, leaving 8 bases unmatched. Germline-derived CDR1 and CDR2 are SEHNR and FQNEAQ (reference sequence). The CDR3 loop spans 16 amino acids. The CDR3 spells CASSLGLAGSLDTQYF. In nucleotides, the CDR3 is TGTGCCAGCAGCTTAGGGCTAGCGGGATCTCTCGATACGCAGTATTTT.

This clone was detected a few times. The chain links TRBV6-6 to TRBJ1-6; D perhaps matches TRBD1 (5 bases). CDR3 length equals 14 residues. Germline values: CDR1 MNHNY, CDR2 SVGAGI (reference sequence). Deletions cut 6 bases from V and 6 bases from J, with 12 bases between. The CDR3 loop reads CASSRRDSNSPLHF. CDR3 nucleotides: TGTGCCAGCAGCCGCCGGGACTCTAATTCACCCCTCCACTTT.

This sequence joins TRBV18 and TRBJ2-7; no reliable D call. The CDR3 has 15 amino acids. Germline CDR1 reads KGHSH; CDR2 reads LQKENI. Trimming removed 0 bases at V and 2 bases at J, with 11 bases between. The DNA of the CDR3 is TGTGCCAGCTCACCACCGAGCGTTCGCACCTACGAGCAGTACTTC. Encoded protein: CASSPPSVRTYEQYF. The entire variable domain, with the rest obtained from reference TRBV18 and TRBJ2-7, is as follows: NAGVMQNPRHLVRRRGQEARLRCSPMKGHSHVYWYRQLPEEGLKFMVYLQKENIIDESGMPKERFSAEFPKEGPSILRIQQVVRGDSAAYFCASSPPSVRTYEQYFGPGTRLTVT.